The text below deals with one T cell receptor (beta chain). Time point defined: newly diagnosed GD, antithyroid drugs for less than 3 months. The TCR library was prepared using RNA isolated from PBMCs. The junction had 11 bases not matched to a gene; V was cut back by 1 base and J by 3 bases. Germline V gene data show CDR1 as SEHNR and CDR2 as FQNEAQ (reference sequence). The CDR3 extends over 18 amino acids. CDR3-region Arm-PCR and iRepertoire HTBI primers produced the TCR beta libraries. TCRdb passed the multiplex PCR reads through MiXCR, listing each CDR3 protein once. The sample holds 550,000 to 650,000 distinct CDR3 sequences; about 16% are singletons and the top ten take approximately 12%. This specimen belongs to a study of regulatory T cells in long-lasting Graves disease. The same sample was also studied in work on T cells in Graves' hyperthyroidism and ophthalmopathy.

The sequence came from a man aged 18 to 35 with Graves disease. This chain joins TRBV7-9 and TRBJ2-2; 7 bases match TRBD2. Sequences were derived from peripheral blood mononuclear cells (PBMCs), sampled at new diagnosis, from a patient treated with antithyroid drugs. CDR3 DNA: TGTGCCAGCAGCTTAGGGGAGGGCTTCGAGGTCGACACCGGGGAGCTGTTTTTT. Encoded protein: CASSLGEGFEVDTGELFF.